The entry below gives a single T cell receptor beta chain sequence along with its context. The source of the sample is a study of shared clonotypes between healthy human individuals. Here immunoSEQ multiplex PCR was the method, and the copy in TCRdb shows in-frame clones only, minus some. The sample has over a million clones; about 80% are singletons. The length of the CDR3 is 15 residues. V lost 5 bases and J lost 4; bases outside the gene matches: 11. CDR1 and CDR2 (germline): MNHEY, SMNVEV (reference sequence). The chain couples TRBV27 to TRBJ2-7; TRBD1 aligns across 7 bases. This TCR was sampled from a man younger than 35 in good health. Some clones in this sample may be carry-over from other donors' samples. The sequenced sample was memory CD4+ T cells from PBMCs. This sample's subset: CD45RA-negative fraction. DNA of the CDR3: TGTGCCAGCAGTCCCTACAGGGGATCTGGGTACGAGCAGTACTTC. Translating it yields CASSPYRGSGYEQYF.